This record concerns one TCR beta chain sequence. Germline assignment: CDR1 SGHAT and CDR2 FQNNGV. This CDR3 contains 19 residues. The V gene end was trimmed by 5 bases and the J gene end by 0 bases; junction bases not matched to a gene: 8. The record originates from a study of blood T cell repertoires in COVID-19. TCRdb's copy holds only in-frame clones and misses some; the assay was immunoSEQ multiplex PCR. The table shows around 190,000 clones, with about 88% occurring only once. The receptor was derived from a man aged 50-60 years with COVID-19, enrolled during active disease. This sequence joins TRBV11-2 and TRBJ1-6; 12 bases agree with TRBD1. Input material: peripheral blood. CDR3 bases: TGTGCCAGCAGCCCCGGGACAGGGGGCAAGAGCTCCTATAATTCACCCCTCCACTTT. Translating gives CASSPGTGGKSSYNSPLHF.